The rows below give T cell receptor beta chains drawn from one sample of a study of blood T cell repertoires in COVID-19. Only in-frame clones appear in the TCRdb table, and some are missing; sequencing was by immunoSEQ multiplex PCR. The sample shows about 52,000 clones, less than 90% of them seen only once. Specimen: peripheral blood. Receptor source: a human donor with active COVID-19. The donor label of this sample is uncertain. The CDR3 runs from the conserved cysteine through the conserved F or W. Each record gives: J gene, V gene, D gene, clone size, CDR3 protein, CDR3 DNA. D genes are given only for firm matches. Expanded clones get a size class; other rows say once, few or many, or leave the size out.

J gene: TRBJ2-2
V gene: TRBV19
D gene: .
clone size: .
CDR3 protein: CASSRRARGGELFF
CDR3 DNA: TGTGCCAGTAGTCGAAGGGCCCGGGGCGGGGAGCTGTTTTTT

J gene: TRBJ2-7
V gene: TRBV19
D gene: TRBD1
clone size: .
CDR3 protein: CASSTGTGGPIQDYEQYF
CDR3 DNA: TGTGCCAGTAGTACCGGGACAGGGGGCCCGATTCAAGACTACGAGCAGTACTTC

J gene: TRBJ2-5
V gene: TRBV11-3
D gene: TRBD1
clone size: .
CDR3 protein: CASSTGTGTETQYF
CDR3 DNA: TGTGCCAGCAGCACCGGGACAGGGACGGAGACCCAGTACTTC

J gene: TRBJ2-2
V gene: TRBV4-2
D gene: TRBD1
clone size: few
CDR3 protein: CASSQGTGDRELFF
CDR3 DNA: TGTGCCAGCAGCCAGGGGACAGGGGACAGGGAGCTGTTTTTT

J gene: TRBJ2-2
V gene: TRBV7-6
D gene: .
clone size: .
CDR3 protein: CASSPSRINTGELFF
CDR3 DNA: TGTGCCAGCAGCCCGTCCAGGATTAACACCGGGGAGCTGTTTTTT

J gene: TRBJ2-2
V gene: TRBV9
D gene: .
clone size: .
CDR3 protein: CASSATRVGELFF
CDR3 DNA: TGTGCCAGCAGCGCGACTAGAGTCGGGGAGCTGTTTTTT

J gene: TRBJ1-6
V gene: TRBV6-5
D gene: TRBD1
clone size: .
CDR3 protein: CASSYRTGETPLHF
CDR3 DNA: TGTGCCAGCAGTTACCGGACAGGGGAAACACCCCTCCACTTT

J gene: TRBJ2-7
V gene: TRBV27
D gene: TRBD1
clone size: once
CDR3 protein: CASSLWTGVDYEQYF
CDR3 DNA: TGTGCCAGCAGTTTATGGACAGGGGTGGACTACGAGCAGTACTTC

J gene: TRBJ1-1
V gene: TRBV6-4
D gene: .
clone size: .
CDR3 protein: CASSDSGDSNTEAFF
CDR3 DNA: TGTGCCAGCAGTGACTCGGGGGACTCGAACACTGAAGCTTTCTTT

J gene: TRBJ2-3
V gene: TRBV12-5
D gene: TRBD1
clone size: .
CDR3 protein: CASGYPGQGATTDTQYF
CDR3 DNA: TGTGCTAGTGGTTACCCGGGACAGGGGGCTACCACAGATACGCAGTATTTT

J gene: TRBJ2-3
V gene: TRBV5-1
D gene: TRBD2
clone size: .
CDR3 protein: CASSLPGLAGEDTQYF
CDR3 DNA: TGCGCCAGCAGCTTACCGGGACTAGCGGGGGAAGATACGCAGTATTTT

J gene: TRBJ1-5
V gene: TRBV24-1
D gene: .
clone size: .
CDR3 protein: CATSDITENQPQHF
CDR3 DNA: TGTGCCACCAGTGACATAACAGAGAATCAGCCCCAGCATTTT

J gene: TRBJ1-2
V gene: TRBV5-1
D gene: .
clone size: few
CDR3 protein: CASSLRGGYGYTF
CDR3 DNA: TGCGCCAGCAGCTTGCGGGGAGGTTATGGCTACACCTTC

J gene: TRBJ1-6
V gene: TRBV4-1
D gene: TRBD1
clone size: .
CDR3 protein: CASSHLGQPLNSPLHF
CDR3 DNA: TGCGCCAGCAGCCATTTGGGACAGCCATTAAATTCACCCCTCCACTTT

J gene: TRBJ1-5
V gene: TRBV18
D gene: .
clone size: .
CDR3 protein: CASSGQDSRNQPQHF
CDR3 DNA: TGTGCCAGCTCAGGTCAGGACAGCCGCAATCAGCCCCAGCATTTT

J gene: TRBJ2-5
V gene: TRBV5-1
D gene: TRBD2
clone size: .
CDR3 protein: CASSGTLAGREETQYF
CDR3 DNA: TGCGCCAGCAGCGGGACCCTAGCGGGTCGGGAAGAGACCCAGTACTTC

J gene: TRBJ1-6
V gene: TRBV7-6
D gene: .
clone size: .
CDR3 protein: CASSYGQNSPLHF
CDR3 DNA: TGTGCCAGCAGCTACGGACAGAATTCACCCCTCCACTTT

J gene: TRBJ2-7
V gene: TRBV19
D gene: .
clone size: few
CDR3 protein: CASSITGSYEQYF
CDR3 DNA: TGTGCCAGTAGTATCACAGGTTCGTACGAGCAGTACTTC

J gene: TRBJ2-7
V gene: TRBV2
D gene: .
clone size: .
CDR3 protein: CASSDQGSSYEQYF
CDR3 DNA: TGTGCCAGCAGTGATCAGGGGAGCTCCTACGAGCAGTACTTC

J gene: TRBJ1-4
V gene: TRBV19
D gene: .
clone size: .
CDR3 protein: CASVPGHLATNEKLFF
CDR3 DNA: TGTGCCAGTGTTCCGGGACACCTTGCAACTAATGAAAAACTGTTTTTT

J gene: TRBJ1-3
V gene: TRBV2
D gene: TRBD1
clone size: .
CDR3 protein: CASSVDRDHFSGNTIYF
CDR3 DNA: TGTGCCAGCAGTGTGGACAGGGATCATTTCTCTGGAAACACCATATATTTT

J gene: TRBJ2-3
V gene: TRBV6-5
D gene: TRBD1
clone size: .
CDR3 protein: CASRLQGSTDTQYF
CDR3 DNA: TGTGCCAGCAGGTTACAGGGGTCGACAGATACGCAGTATTTT